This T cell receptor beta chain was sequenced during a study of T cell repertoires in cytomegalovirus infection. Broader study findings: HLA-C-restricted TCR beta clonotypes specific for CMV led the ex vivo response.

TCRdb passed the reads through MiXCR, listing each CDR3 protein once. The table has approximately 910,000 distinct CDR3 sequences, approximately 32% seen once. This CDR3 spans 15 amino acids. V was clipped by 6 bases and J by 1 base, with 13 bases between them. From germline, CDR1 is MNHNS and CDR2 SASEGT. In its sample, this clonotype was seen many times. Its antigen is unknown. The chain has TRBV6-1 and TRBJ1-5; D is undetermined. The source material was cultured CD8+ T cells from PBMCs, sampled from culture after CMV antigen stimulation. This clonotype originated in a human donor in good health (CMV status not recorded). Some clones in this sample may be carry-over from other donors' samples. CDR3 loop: CASRKVRESNQPQHF. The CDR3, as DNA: TGTGCCAGCAGGAAAGTGAGGGAAAGCAATCAGCCCCAGCATTTT.